Below, 21 T cell receptor beta chains from the same sample are listed, as sequenced in a study of shared clonotypes between healthy human individuals. As defined, naive CD8 cells were CD45RO-negative and positively selected for CCR7, with terminally differentiated effector memory CD45RA+ cells excluded. Generated by immunoSEQ multiplex PCR, the TCRdb table keeps only in-frame clones and is missing some. The repertoire consists of some 2.1 million clones, with 85% to 95% occurring once and the leading ten covering over 1.5%. The material sequenced was naive CD8+ T cells from PBMCs. The receptors shown here come from a man younger than 35 in good health. Some clones in this sample may be carry-over from other donors' samples.

V gene TRBV4-1 combines with J gene TRBJ1-4; D remains unclear. The CDR3 has 19 residues. Germline CDR1 and CDR2: MGHRA and YSYEKL. Trimming removed 4 bases from V and 5 bases from J, with 26 bases in between. The CDR3 nucleotides are TGCGCCAGCAGCCCTCGAATGGCTTTTGGGCAGGTGCTAAATGAAAAACTGTTTTTT. The encoded protein is CASSPRMAFGQVLNEKLFF.

The chain carries TRBV27 and TRBJ2-5; D is unclear. With the DNA end fitting TRBJ2-7 better, the J assignment may be wrong. The CDR3 contains 10 residues. Germline V gene data show CDR1 as MNHEY and CDR2 as SMNVEV (reference sequence). CDR3: CASGYREQYF. The CDR3 nucleotides are TGTGCCAGCGGGTACCGCGAGCAGTACTTC.

This chain connects TRBV2 to TRBJ2-1, with 9 nucleotides matching TRBD2. Germline trimming cut 4 bases from V and 8 bases from J; bases unmatched to any gene: 6. Germline V gene data show CDR1 as SNHLY and CDR2 as FYNNEI. This CDR3 region has 14 residues. The CDR3: CASSGGRAGDEQFF. CDR3 sequence (DNA): TGTGCCAGCAGTGGCGGGAGGGCCGGCGATGAGCAGTTCTTC.

V is TRBV29-1 and J is TRBJ2-7; 9 nucleotides agree with TRBD1. The CDR3 sequence is 15 residues long. Germline V gene data show CDR1 as SQVTM and CDR2 as ANQGSEA. V shed 4 bases, J shed 3 bases, and the junction held 10 bases outside the gene matches. CDR3: CSVVGANRGLYEQYF. For the CDR3, the DNA is TGCAGCGTTGTAGGTGCCAACAGGGGGCTCTACGAGCAGTACTTC.

J is TRBJ2-3 and V is TRBV14, with D unclear. With 1 base removed from V and 11 bases from J, the gap between germline ends came to 13 bases. The CDR3 loop spans 13 amino acids. The germline V gene encodes CDR1 SGHDN and CDR2 FVKESK. This CDR3 reads CASSQVREWKQYF. The DNA of the CDR3 is TGTGCCAGCAGCCAAGTTCGTGAGTGGAAGCAGTATTTT.

The chain is built from TRBV5-1 and TRBJ2-7, with D possibly TRBD2 on 6 matching bases. The CDR3 runs 15 residues. The V gene lost 4 bases and the J gene lost 1 base, with 15 bases spanning the gap. CDR1 is SGHRS, CDR2 YFSETQ, per germline. This chain's CDR3 is CASSGVEGGSYEQYF. As DNA, the CDR3 is TGCGCCAGCAGCGGGGTGGAGGGAGGATCCTACGAGCAGTACTTC.

The count of this clone is one. V is TRBV27 and J is TRBJ1-5; D possibly corresponds to TRBD1 (5 bases). The CDR3 covers 14 residues. CDR1 and CDR2 from the germline V gene are MNHEY and SMNVEV (reference sequence). Trimming pared 5 bases from V and 3 bases from J, leaving 11 bases between. The CDR3 DNA reads TGTGCCAGCAGTCAGGAGGGGAACAATCAGCCCCAGCATTTT. Translation: CASSQEGNNQPQHF.

The chain combines TRBV6-5 with TRBJ1-2; unclear D gene. CDR3 length equals 14 residues. Germline loops: CDR1 MNHEY, CDR2 SVGAGI. The V gene lost 7 bases and the J gene lost 0 bases, with 12 bases spanning the gap. DNA for the CDR3: TGTGCCAGCAACATTCATCCAGCTAACTATGGCTACACCTTC. Protein sequence: CASNIHPANYGYTF.

The rearrangement uses TRBV6-6 and TRBJ2-5, with TRBD2 matching 7 bases. The CDR3 has 13 residues. J was trimmed by 4 bases and V by 11 bases; bases with no gene match: 10. Germline CDR1 MNHNY, CDR2 SVGAGI (reference sequence). CDR3 loop: CASTRLAGETQYF. CDR3 DNA sequence: TGTGCCTCGACCCGCTTAGCGGGAGAGACCCAGTACTTC.

J is TRBJ2-1 and V is TRBV13; 8 nucleotides line up with TRBD2. The CDR3 loop spans 15 amino acids. With 4 bases clipped from V and 9 bases from J, the junction kept 11 bases outside the gene matches. CDR1 and CDR2 (germline): PRHDT, FYEKMQ (reference sequence). Here the CDR3 DNA reads TGTGCCAGCAGCTCCGCCCTCCAGCGGGAGAGTGAGCAGTTCTTC. It is translated as CASSSALQRESEQFF.

The chain joins TRBV27 to TRBJ2-7; D may match TRBD1 or TRBD2 (5 bases each). The CDR3 sequence is 14 residues long. V lost 2 bases, J lost 3 bases, and 11 bases lay in between. Germline CDR1 reads MNHEY; CDR2 reads SMNVEV (reference sequence). For the CDR3, the DNA is TGTGCCAGCAGTTTAGGGGGTCCCCTCTACGAGCAGTACTTC. Residues: CASSLGGPLYEQYF.

In DNA form, the CDR3 reads TGCAGCGTTGAAGAGGGCCAGCTACCGGCAGATACGCAGTATTTT. Translated, it gives CSVEEGQLPADTQYF. The chain joins TRBV29-1 to TRBJ2-3; D is undetermined. The CDR3 length is 15 residues. The germline V gene has CDR1 SQVTM and CDR2 ANQGSEA. Trimming left V 0 bases short and J 4 bases short, with 14 bases between.

The genes are TRBV13 and TRBJ2-1; D not resolved. This CDR3 is built from 12 residues. Germline CDR1 and CDR2: PRHDT and FYEKMQ (reference sequence). Trimming removed 5 bases at V and 9 bases at J, with 11 bases between. This CDR3 reads CASSPRLGEQFF. DNA for the CDR3: TGTGCCAGCAGCCCCCGGCTGGGTGAGCAGTTCTTC.

This clone was counted at least ten times. The same CDR3 is also encoded by other DNA sequences in this sample. The rearrangement joins TRBV27 to TRBJ2-7; D call uncertain. This CDR3 has 13 amino acids. Trimming took 3 bases from V and 2 from J, leaving 8 bases between them. Germline V gives CDR1 MNHEY, CDR2 SMNVEV (reference sequence). DNA of the CDR3: TGTGCCAGCAGTTTCGGGCAGACCTACGAGCAGTACTTC. This codes for CASSFGQTYEQYF.

The chain couples TRBV29-1 to TRBJ2-1, with D perhaps assigned TRBD1 or TRBD2 (5 bases each). Trimming pared 3 bases from V and 13 bases from J, leaving 10 bases between. This CDR3 region has 10 residues. The V gene's germline CDR1 is SQVTM and CDR2 ANQGSEA. For the CDR3, the DNA is TGCAGCGTTGATCGGGGACCACAGTTCTTC. Its translation is CSVDRGPQFF.

The chain joins TRBV28 to TRBJ1-1, with D possibly being TRBD1 (5 bases). Germline CDR1 and CDR2: MDHEN and SYDVKM. Trimming stripped 8 bases from V and 0 bases from J, with 16 bases between. The CDR3 has 15 residues. The chain's CDR3 is CASAGTVEVNTEAFF. The CDR3 coding sequence is TGTGCCAGCGCCGGGACGGTGGAGGTGAACACTGAAGCTTTCTTT.

The chain recombines TRBV11-1 with TRBJ2-3; D perhaps matches TRBD2 (5 bases). CDR3 length: 15 amino acids. Between the trimmed V and J ends, which lost 1 base and 1 base, there was a span of 9 bases. CDR1 is SGHAT, CDR2 FQDESV, per germline (reference sequence). The CDR3: CASSLESSGTDTQYF. DNA of the CDR3: TGTGCCAGCAGCTTAGAGAGTAGCGGCACAGATACGCAGTATTTT.

The chain carries TRBV4-3 and TRBJ1-2; D gene ambiguous. Germline V lookup: CDR1 LGHNA, CDR2 YSLEER. The germline V and J ends were trimmed by 2 bases and 4 bases, with 8 bases remaining between them. CDR3 length: 13 residues. CDR3 DNA sequence: TGCGCCAGCAGCCAATACGTAGGCTATGGCTACACCTTC. It codes for CASSQYVGYGYTF.

The chain carries TRBV19 and TRBJ1-4; no firm D call. Trimming cost V 4 bases and J 3 bases, with 15 bases left between them. This CDR3 is built from 16 residues. Germline CDR1 is LNHDA and CDR2 is SQIVND (reference sequence). CDR3 bases: TGTGCCAGTAGTACGCCCCAAGAGGGCTCTAATGAAAAACTGTTTTTT. Translation: CASSTPQEGSNEKLFF.

Worth noting for this clone: The identical CDR3 is also encoded by other nucleotide sequences in the sample. CDR3: CASSSNRGSSYEQYF. The CDR3 nucleotides are TGTGCCAGCAGCTCTAACCGGGGCAGCTCCTACGAGCAGTACTTC. This chain links TRBV7-9 with TRBJ2-7, with D perhaps given as TRBD1 or TRBD2 (5 bases each). The V gene's germline CDR1 is SEHNR and CDR2 FQNEAQ (reference sequence). Deletions cut 4 bases from V and 0 bases from J, with 13 bases between. This CDR3 is built from 15 residues.

The chain recombines TRBV27 with TRBJ2-5; D remains unclear. Germline V gene data show CDR1 as MNHEY and CDR2 as SMNVEV (reference sequence). This CDR3 contains 13 residues. V was trimmed by 2 bases and J by 0 bases, leaving 4 bases between them. CDR3 loop: CASSLIHQETQYF. DNA of the CDR3: TGTGCCAGCAGTTTAATCCACCAAGAGACCCAGTACTTC.